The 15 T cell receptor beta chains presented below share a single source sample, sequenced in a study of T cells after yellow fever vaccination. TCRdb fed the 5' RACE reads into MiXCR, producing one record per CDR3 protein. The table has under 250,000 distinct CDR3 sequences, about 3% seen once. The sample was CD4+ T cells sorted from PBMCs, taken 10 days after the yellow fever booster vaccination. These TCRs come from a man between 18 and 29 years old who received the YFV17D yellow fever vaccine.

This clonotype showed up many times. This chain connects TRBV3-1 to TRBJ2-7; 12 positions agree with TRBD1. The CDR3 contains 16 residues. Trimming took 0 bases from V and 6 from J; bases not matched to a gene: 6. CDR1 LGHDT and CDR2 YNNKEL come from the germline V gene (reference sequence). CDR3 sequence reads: CASSQDSGTGGVEQYV. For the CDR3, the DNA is TGTGCCAGCAGCCAAGATTCCGGGACAGGGGGCGTCGAGCAGTACGTC.

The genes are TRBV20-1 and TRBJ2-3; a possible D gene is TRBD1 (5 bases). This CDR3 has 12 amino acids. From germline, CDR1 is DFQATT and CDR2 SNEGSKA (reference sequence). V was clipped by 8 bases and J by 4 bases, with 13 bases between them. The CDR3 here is CSTWGGADTQYF. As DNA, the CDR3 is TGCAGTACCTGGGGCGGAGCAGATACGCAGTATTTT.

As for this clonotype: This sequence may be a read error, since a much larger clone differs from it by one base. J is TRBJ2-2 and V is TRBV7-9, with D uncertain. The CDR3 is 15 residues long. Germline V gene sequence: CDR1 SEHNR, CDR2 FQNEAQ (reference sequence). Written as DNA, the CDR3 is TGTGCCAGCAGCTTGAATGCCGCGAAGACCGGGGAGCTGTTTTTT. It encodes CASSLNAAKTGELFF.

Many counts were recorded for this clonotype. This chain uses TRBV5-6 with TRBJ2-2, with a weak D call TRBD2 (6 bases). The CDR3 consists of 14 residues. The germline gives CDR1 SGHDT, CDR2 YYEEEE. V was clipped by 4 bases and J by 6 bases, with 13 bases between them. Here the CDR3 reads CASSPRRGAGELFF. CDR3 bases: TGTGCCAGCAGCCCCCGTCGCGGGGCCGGGGAGCTGTTTTTT. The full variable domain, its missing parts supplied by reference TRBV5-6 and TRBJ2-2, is DAGVTQSPTHLIKTRGQQVTLRCSPKSGHDTVSWYQQALGQGPQFIFQYYEEEERQRGNFPDRFSGHQFPNYSSELNVNALLLGDSALYLCASSPRRGAGELFFGEGSRLTVL.

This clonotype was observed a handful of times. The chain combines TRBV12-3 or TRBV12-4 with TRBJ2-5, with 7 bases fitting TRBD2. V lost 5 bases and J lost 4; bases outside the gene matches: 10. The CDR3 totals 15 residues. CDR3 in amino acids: CASSAKGLVRETQYF. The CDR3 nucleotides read TGTGCCAGCAGTGCAAAAGGACTAGTTCGAGAGACCCAGTACTTC.

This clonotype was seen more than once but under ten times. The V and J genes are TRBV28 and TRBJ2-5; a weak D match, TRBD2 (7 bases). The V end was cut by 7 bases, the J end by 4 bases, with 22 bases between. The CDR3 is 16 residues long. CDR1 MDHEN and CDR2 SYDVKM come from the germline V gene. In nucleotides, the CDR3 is TGTGCCAGCACCTCCATCCCCTTAAGGGGGGGAGAGACCCAGTACTTC. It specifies CASTSIPLRGGETQYF.

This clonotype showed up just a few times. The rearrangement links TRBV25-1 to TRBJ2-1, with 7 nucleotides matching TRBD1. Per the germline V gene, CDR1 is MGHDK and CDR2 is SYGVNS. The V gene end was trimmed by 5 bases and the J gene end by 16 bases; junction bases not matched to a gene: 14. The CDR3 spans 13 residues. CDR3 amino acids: CASSSPGQPKLFF. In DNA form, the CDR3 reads TGTGCCAGCAGTTCTCCGGGACAGCCCAAACTTTTCTTC.

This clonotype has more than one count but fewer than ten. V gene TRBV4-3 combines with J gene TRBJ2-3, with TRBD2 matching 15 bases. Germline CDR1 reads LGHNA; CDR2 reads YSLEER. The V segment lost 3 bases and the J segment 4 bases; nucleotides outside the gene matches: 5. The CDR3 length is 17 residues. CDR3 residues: CASSHEGTSGGSDTQYF. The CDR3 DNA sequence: TGCGCCAGCAGCCACGAGGGGACTAGCGGGGGGTCAGATACGCAGTATTTT.

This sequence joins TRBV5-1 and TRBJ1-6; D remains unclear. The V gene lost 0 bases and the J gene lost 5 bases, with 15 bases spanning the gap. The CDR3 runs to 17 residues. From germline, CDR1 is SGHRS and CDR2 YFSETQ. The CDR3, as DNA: TGCGCCAGCAGCTTGGATTCGGGCGTTTCGCATAATTCACCCCTCCACTTT. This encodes CASSLDSGVSHNSPLHF.

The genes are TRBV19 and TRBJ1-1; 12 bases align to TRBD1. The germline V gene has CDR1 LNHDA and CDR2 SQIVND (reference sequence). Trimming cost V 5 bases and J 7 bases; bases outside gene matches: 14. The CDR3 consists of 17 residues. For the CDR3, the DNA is TGTGCCAGTAGTTCCAACACCCGGGACAGGGGGCGTAATGAAGCTTTCTTT. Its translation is CASSSNTRDRGRNEAFF.

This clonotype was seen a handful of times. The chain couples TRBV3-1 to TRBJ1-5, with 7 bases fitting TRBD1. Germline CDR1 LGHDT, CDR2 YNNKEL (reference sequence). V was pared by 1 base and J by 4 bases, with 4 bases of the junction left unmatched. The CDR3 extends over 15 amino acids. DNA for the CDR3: TGTGCCAGCAGCCAAGGCGACAGGGCAAATCAGCCCCAGCATTTT. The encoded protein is CASSQGDRANQPQHF.

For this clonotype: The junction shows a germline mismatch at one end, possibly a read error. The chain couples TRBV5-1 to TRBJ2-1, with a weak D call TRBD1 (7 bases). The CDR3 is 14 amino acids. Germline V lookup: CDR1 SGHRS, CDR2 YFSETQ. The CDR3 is CDSSLEGAGREQFF. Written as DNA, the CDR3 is TGCGACAGCAGCTTGGAGGGGGCGGGCAGGGAGCAGTTCTTC.

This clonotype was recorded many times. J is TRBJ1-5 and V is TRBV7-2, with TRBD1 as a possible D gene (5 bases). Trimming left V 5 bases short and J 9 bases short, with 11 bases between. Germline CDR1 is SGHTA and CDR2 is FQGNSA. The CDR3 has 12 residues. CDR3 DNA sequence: TGTGCCAGCAGCACCCCGCAGGGGCCCCAGCATTTT. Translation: CASSTPQGPQHF.

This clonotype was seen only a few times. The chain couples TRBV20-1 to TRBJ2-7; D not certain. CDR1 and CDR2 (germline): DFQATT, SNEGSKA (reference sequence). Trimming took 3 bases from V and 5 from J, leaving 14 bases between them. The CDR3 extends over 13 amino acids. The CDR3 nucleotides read TGCAGTGCTAGTAAAAGTCCCCAGCACGAGCAGTACTTC. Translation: CSASKSPQHEQYF.

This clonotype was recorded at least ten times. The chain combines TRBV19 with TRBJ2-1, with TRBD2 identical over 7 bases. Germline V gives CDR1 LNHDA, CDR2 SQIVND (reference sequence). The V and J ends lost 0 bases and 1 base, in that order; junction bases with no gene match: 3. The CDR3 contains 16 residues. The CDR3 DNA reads TGTGCCAGTAGTATAGATCGTAGCGGGTCCTACAATGAGCAGTTCTTC. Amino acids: CASSIDRSGSYNEQFF.